A selection of T cell receptor beta chains follows, all from one sample in a study of T cells in Graves' hyperthyroidism and ophthalmopathy. From the multiplex PCR reads, TCRdb called clonotypes with MiXCR, one entry per CDR3 protein. Of 380,000 or so distinct CDR3 sequences in the sample, approximately 13% were seen once. Sample: blood. Receptors were obtained from a man aged 25-45 years with Graves' hyperthyroidism that later progressed to Graves' ophthalmopathy. The CDR3 runs from the conserved cysteine through the conserved F or W. Fields, in order: CDR3 DNA, CDR3 protein, J gene, V gene, D gene, clone size. The D gene is left open where the match is weak. Clone size is stated in some rows and not others, as once, few, many or a class when expanded.

CDR3 DNA: TGTGCCAGCAGCCAAGGCGGACAGGGAGGAGGAACTGAAGCTTTCTTT
CDR3 protein: CASSQGGQGGGTEAFF
J gene: TRBJ1-1
V gene: TRBV3-1
D gene: TRBD1
clone size: many

CDR3 DNA: TGCGCCAGCAGCCCTCACCGGGGGCGTTCATCGGCAGATACGCAGTATTTT
CDR3 protein: CASSPHRGRSSADTQYF
J gene: TRBJ2-3
V gene: TRBV5-1
D gene: NA
clone size: many

CDR3 DNA: TGTGCCAGCAGTCCAAGGGGTCACCCCACCTACGAGCAGTACTTC
CDR3 protein: CASSPRGHPTYEQYF
J gene: TRBJ2-7
V gene: TRBV6-1
D gene: NA
clone size: few

CDR3 DNA: TGTGCCAGCAGCCCCCCGCGGGGAGAGACCCAGTACTTC
CDR3 protein: CASSPPRGETQYF
J gene: TRBJ2-5
V gene: TRBV9
D gene: NA
clone size: NA

CDR3 DNA: TGCGCCAGCAGCCATGGACCGAGCACAGATACGCAGTATTTT
CDR3 protein: CASSHGPSTDTQYF
J gene: TRBJ2-3
V gene: TRBV11-2
D gene: NA
clone size: NA

CDR3 DNA: TGTGCCAGCAGCTTAGGGGGGGGCCTCCAAGAGACCCAGTACTTC
CDR3 protein: CASSLGGGLQETQYF
J gene: TRBJ2-5
V gene: TRBV7-2
D gene: NA
clone size: many

CDR3 DNA: TGTGCCAGCAGTTTTGACAGGGGGGCGAGCAATCAGCCCCAGCATTTT
CDR3 protein: CASSFDRGASNQPQHF
J gene: TRBJ1-5
V gene: TRBV12-3/TRBV12-4
D gene: TRBD1
clone size: many

CDR3 DNA: TGTGCCAGCAGTTCGGGACAGCGCAATCAGCCCCAGCATTTT
CDR3 protein: CASSSGQRNQPQHF
J gene: TRBJ1-5
V gene: TRBV28
D gene: TRBD1
clone size: NA

CDR3 DNA: TGTGCCACCAGCAGACCTATGGGTCTAAGGCTCTATGGCTACACCTTC
CDR3 protein: CATSRPMGLRLYGYTF
J gene: TRBJ1-2
V gene: TRBV15
D gene: NA
clone size: many

CDR3 DNA: TGTGCCAGCAGTTTCCGGGACAGGGGGCAAGAGACCCAGTACTTC
CDR3 protein: CASSFRDRGQETQYF
J gene: TRBJ2-5
V gene: TRBV12-3/TRBV12-4
D gene: TRBD1
clone size: many

CDR3 DNA: TGTGCCAGCAGCTTAGAGACCGCAGGGTCCTGGAATTCACCCCTCCACTTT
CDR3 protein: CASSLETAGSWNSPLHF
J gene: TRBJ1-6
V gene: TRBV11-2
D gene: NA
clone size: few

CDR3 DNA: TGTGCCAGCAGCCAAGTTAGTACGGGACAGCGGGGTGGCTACACCTTC
CDR3 protein: CASSQVSTGQRGGYTF
J gene: TRBJ1-2
V gene: TRBV4-2
D gene: TRBD1
clone size: many

CDR3 DNA: TGCGCCAGCAGACCCGGGACAGATTCCTTAAACTATGGCTACACCTTC
CDR3 protein: CASRPGTDSLNYGYTF
J gene: TRBJ1-2
V gene: TRBV5-1
D gene: TRBD1
clone size: many

CDR3 DNA: TGCAGCGTCGAGGTACAGGGGATTGGTAATCAGCCCCAGCATTTT
CDR3 protein: CSVEVQGIGNQPQHF
J gene: TRBJ1-5
V gene: TRBV29-1
D gene: TRBD1
clone size: many

CDR3 DNA: TGCAGTGCTAGACGCGACAGGAATTCACCCCTCCACTTT
CDR3 protein: CSARRDRNSPLHF
J gene: TRBJ1-6
V gene: TRBV20-1
D gene: NA
clone size: NA

CDR3 DNA: TGCGCCAGCAGCTTAATGACCTCTAACTATGGCTACACCTTC
CDR3 protein: CASSLMTSNYGYTF
J gene: TRBJ1-2
V gene: TRBV5-1
D gene: NA
clone size: NA

CDR3 DNA: TGTGCCACCAGTGATCCAAGGGAAGGATATAGCAATCAGCCCCAGCATTTT
CDR3 protein: CATSDPREGYSNQPQHF
J gene: TRBJ1-5
V gene: TRBV24-1
D gene: NA
clone size: many

CDR3 DNA: TGTGCCAGCAGCTTAATCGGGGGGGCCTACAATGAGCAGTTCTTC
CDR3 protein: CASSLIGGAYNEQFF
J gene: TRBJ2-1
V gene: TRBV7-6
D gene: TRBD2
clone size: few

CDR3 DNA: TGTGCCAGCAGCGTAGTTCCGGGGCCGATCTACGAGCAGTACTTC
CDR3 protein: CASSVVPGPIYEQYF
J gene: TRBJ2-7
V gene: TRBV9
D gene: NA
clone size: NA

CDR3 DNA: TGTGCCAGCAGTTTCACAGGACCTAATTCACCCCTCTACTTT
CDR3 protein: CASSFTGPNSPLYF
J gene: TRBJ1-6
V gene: TRBV27
D gene: NA
clone size: NA

CDR3 DNA: TGTGCCAGCAGCCAAGATAGCGGGGGGGCCACCTACGAGCAGTACTTC
CDR3 protein: CASSQDSGGATYEQYF
J gene: TRBJ2-7
V gene: TRBV4-2
D gene: TRBD2
clone size: NA

CDR3 DNA: TGCAGTGCCGAGCGGGACCAATCCTACGAGCAGTACTTC
CDR3 protein: CSAERDQSYEQYF
J gene: TRBJ2-7
V gene: TRBV20-1
D gene: TRBD2
clone size: few

CDR3 DNA: TGCAGTGCTAGGGGGACTGGTGAGCAGTACTTC
CDR3 protein: CSARGTGEQYF
J gene: TRBJ2-7
V gene: TRBV20-1
D gene: NA
clone size: few

CDR3 DNA: TGTGCCAGCAGCTTACTGTTCCCCGGTGACGAGCAGTACTTC
CDR3 protein: CASSLLFPGDEQYF
J gene: TRBJ2-7
V gene: TRBV7-2
D gene: NA
clone size: NA

CDR3 DNA: TGTGCCAGCAGCTCCGGACGGATTAAGGGGACGGGTCAGCCCCAGCATTTT
CDR3 protein: CASSSGRIKGTGQPQHF
J gene: TRBJ1-5
V gene: TRBV7-8
D gene: NA
clone size: many

CDR3 DNA: TGCGCCAGCAGCTTGGCCGTTTCGGTAACCGGGGAGCTGTTTTTT
CDR3 protein: CASSLAVSVTGELFF
J gene: TRBJ2-2
V gene: TRBV5-1
D gene: NA
clone size: many